Listed below are T cell receptor beta chains from one sample, sequenced in a study of T cell changes during pregnancy in multiple sclerosis. Here immunoSEQ multiplex PCR was the method, and the copy in TCRdb shows in-frame clones only, minus some. The sample carries about 35,000 clones, about nine tenths recorded once. The sequencing used CD4+ T cells from peripheral blood mononuclear cells, collected in the third trimester of pregnancy. All receptors come from a female donor in good health, enrolled as a control in a pregnancy study. The CDR3 runs from the conserved cysteine through the conserved F or W. The D gene is left open where the match is weak. The size entry is marked missing in some rows and otherwise reads once, few, many or a size class.

>15|TRBD1|TRBV19|.|TRBJ2-1
CASRAGQGGLPGQFF
TGTGCCAGTAGGGCGGGACAGGGAGGTCTGCCGGGGCAGTTCTTC
>14|TRBD2|TRBV7-6|.|TRBJ2-2
CASKETSGPGELFF
TGTGCCAGCAAAGAGACTAGCGGGCCCGGGGAGCTGTTTTTT
>15|TRBD1|TRBV10-3|.|TRBJ1-3
CAISRSQGVGNTIYF
TGTGCCATCAGTCGCTCCCAGGGGGTTGGAAACACCATATATTTT
>14|TRBD1|TRBV19|once|TRBJ1-1
CASRTTGVGTEAFF
TGTGCCAGTAGGACGACAGGGGTCGGCACTGAAGCTTTCTTT
>14|.|TRBV7-9|.|TRBJ1-6
CASSLEQYNSPLHF
TGTGCCAGCAGCTTAGAACAGTATAATTCACCCCTCCACTTT
>13|.|TRBV7-6|.|TRBJ2-7
CASSFGRLYEQYF
TGTGCCAGCAGCTTTGGCAGGCTCTACGAGCAGTACTTC
>13|.|TRBV18|.|TRBJ1-1
CASSPRQNTEAFF
TGTGCCAGCTCACCACGACAGAACACTGAAGCTTTCTTT
>15|.|TRBV4-1|.|TRBJ1-2
CASSDPLTSPVSYTF
TGCGCCAGCTCCGACCCCTTGACAAGCCCGGTAAGCTACACCTTC
>16|TRBD2|TRBV7-2|.|TRBJ2-1
CASSYSGTPSYNEQFF
TGTGCCAGCAGCTATAGCGGGACCCCCTCCTACAATGAGCAGTTCTTC
>14|TRBD2|TRBV6-1|.|TRBJ2-7
CASADLAGGREQYF
TGTGCCAGCGCAGATCTAGCGGGGGGACGCGAGCAGTACTTC
>15|.|TRBV5-4|.|TRBJ2-1
CASSLLLSAYNEQFF
TGTGCCAGCAGCTTGCTTCTTAGCGCTTACAATGAGCAGTTCTTC
>14|.|TRBV9|.|TRBJ2-2
CASSVEQGIGELFF
TGTGCCAGCAGCGTAGAACAGGGAATCGGGGAGCTGTTTTTT
>13|.|TRBV5-1|.|TRBJ1-6
CASSFEGNSPLHF
TGCGCCAGCAGCTTTGAGGGTAATTCACCCCTCCACTTT
>12|.|TRBV28|.|TRBJ2-7
CASTGVSYEQYF
TGTGCCAGCACAGGGGTCTCCTACGAGCAGTACTTC
>16|TRBD2|TRBV5-1|.|TRBJ2-5
CASSPGVAGVQETQYF
TGCGCCAGCAGCCCCGGGGTAGCGGGAGTCCAAGAGACCCAGTACTTC
>13|.|TRBV2|.|TRBJ2-7
CASIPGGSYEQYF
TGTGCCAGCATCCCAGGGGGGTCCTACGAGCAGTACTTC
>15|.|TRBV30|.|TRBJ1-2
CAWRLSRHTDDGYTF
TGTGCCTGGAGGCTGTCCAGGCATACAGACGATGGCTACACCTTC
>17|TRBD1|TRBV28|.|TRBJ1-5
CASSLYTGGVGNQPQHF
TGTGCCAGCAGTTTATATACAGGGGGGGTGGGCAATCAGCCCCAGCATTTT
>14|.|TRBV18|.|TRBJ1-5
CASSRGQTNQPQHF
TGTGCCAGCTCACGTGGACAGACAAATCAGCCCCAGCATTTT
>15|TRBD2|TRBV7-9|.|TRBJ2-3
CASSFSLAGGHTQYF
TGTGCCAGCAGCTTCTCCCTAGCGGGAGGGCATACGCAGTATTTT
>15|.|TRBV18|.|TRBJ1-1
CASSLPRVQDTEAFF
TGTGCCAGCTCACTCCCCAGGGTTCAGGACACTGAAGCTTTCTTT
>12|.|TRBV6-5|.|TRBJ1-2
CAAKTPNYGYTF
TGTGCCGCCAAGACACCTAACTATGGCTACACCTTC
>16|.|TRBV7-2|.|TRBJ2-2
CASSLGLAASTGELFF
TGTGCCAGCAGCTTAGGGCTAGCCGCCTCCACCGGGGAGCTGTTTTTT
>17|TRBD2|TRBV5-1|.|TRBJ2-2
CASSSTSGRAWAGELFF
TGCGCCAGCAGCTCGACTAGCGGGAGGGCTTGGGCCGGGGAGCTGTTTTTT
>15|TRBD1|TRBV5-8|.|TRBJ2-2
CASSPGQWNTGELFF
TGTGCCAGCAGCCCGGGACAGTGGAACACCGGGGAGCTGTTTTTT
>13|TRBD1|TRBV11-2|.|TRBJ2-7
CASKRQGTYEQYF
TGTGCCAGCAAGAGACAGGGGACCTACGAGCAGTACTTC
>16|TRBD2|TRBV9|.|TRBJ2-1
CASSVARESTYNEQFF
TGTGCCAGCAGCGTAGCGCGGGAGAGTACCTACAATGAGCAGTTCTTC
>13|.|TRBV6-1|.|TRBJ1-2
CASSEDRAYGYTF
TGTGCCAGCAGTGAGGACAGAGCCTATGGCTACACCTTC